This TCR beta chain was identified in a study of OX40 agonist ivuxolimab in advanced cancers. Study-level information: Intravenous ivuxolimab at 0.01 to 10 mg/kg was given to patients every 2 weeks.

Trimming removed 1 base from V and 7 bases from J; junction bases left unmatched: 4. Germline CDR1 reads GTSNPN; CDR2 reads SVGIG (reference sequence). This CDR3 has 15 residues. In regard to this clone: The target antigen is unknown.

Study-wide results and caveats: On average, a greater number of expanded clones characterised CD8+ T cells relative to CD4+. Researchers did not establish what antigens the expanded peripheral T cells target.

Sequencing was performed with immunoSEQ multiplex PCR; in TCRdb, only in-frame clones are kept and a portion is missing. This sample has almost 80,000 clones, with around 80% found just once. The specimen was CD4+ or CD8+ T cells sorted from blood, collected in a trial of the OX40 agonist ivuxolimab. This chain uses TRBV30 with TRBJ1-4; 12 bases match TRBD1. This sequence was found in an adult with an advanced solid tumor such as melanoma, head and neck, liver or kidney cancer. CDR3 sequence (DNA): TGTGCCTGGAGTGAGGGGACAGGGGGCGTTGAAAAACTGTTTTTT. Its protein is CAWSEGTGGVEKLFF. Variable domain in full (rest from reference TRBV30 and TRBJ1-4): SQTIHQWPATLVQPVGSPLSLECTVEGTSNPNLYWYRQAAGRGLQLLFYSVGIGQISSEVPQNLSASRPQDRQFILSSKKLLLSDSGFYLCAWSEGTGGVEKLFFGSGTQLSVL.